Below are 7 T cell receptor beta chains sequenced from a single sample in a study of T cells in Graves' hyperthyroidism and ophthalmopathy. RNA transcripts yielded amplified TCR beta CDR3 regions. During a first-round RT-PCR of the TCR CDR3, the HTBI primer set was used. Using its own MiXCR run on the multiplex PCR reads, TCRdb lists one record per CDR3 protein. The data contain about 540,000 distinct CDR3 sequences, around 46% of them singletons. Sequencing input: peripheral blood or thyroid tissue (not recorded which). These receptors all come from a woman younger than 30 with Graves' hyperthyroidism.

The CDR3 region is CSAGEGLTDTQYF. CDR3 DNA sequence: TGCAGTGCTGGGGAGGGCCTCACAGATACGCAGTATTTT. This chain joins TRBV20-1 and TRBJ2-3; 7 nucleotides line up with TRBD2. CDR1 is DFQATT, CDR2 SNEGSKA, per germline (reference sequence). V dropped 5 bases and J dropped 2; count of bases not matched to a gene: 4. The CDR3 has 13 amino acids.

This clonotype was detected only a few times. As DNA, the CDR3 is TGCAGTGCCTCAGGGCCTGGGGGAGAAGCTTTCTTT. The encoded protein is CSASGPGGEAFF. The chain recombines TRBV20-1 with TRBJ1-1; perhaps TRBD1 as D (5 bases). CDR3 length: 12 residues. Germline V gene lookup returns CDR1 DFQATT and CDR2 SNEGSKA (reference sequence). V shed 6 bases and J shed 8 bases, with 16 bases lying between them.

The chain has TRBV2 and TRBJ2-1; D remains unclear. The CDR3 extends over 16 amino acids. Trimming removed 6 bases from V and 0 bases from J, with 15 bases in between. Per germline, CDR1 SNHLY and CDR2 FYNNEI. CDR3 sequence: CASRGSGGSSYNEQFF. The CDR3 DNA follows: TGTGCCAGCAGGGGGTCCGGCGGCAGCTCCTACAATGAGCAGTTCTTC. The full variable domain, rest sourced from reference TRBV2 and TRBJ2-1, is EPEVTQTPSHQVTQMGQEVILRCVPISNHLYFYWYRQILGQKVEFLVSFYNNEISEKSEIFDDQFSVERPDGSNFTLKIRSTKLEDSAMYFCASRGSGGSSYNEQFFGPGTRLTVL.

This clonotype was recorded many times. This chain uses TRBV19 with TRBJ1-5, with D perhaps TRBD1 (6 bases). With 6 bases removed from V and 0 bases from J, the gap between germline ends came to 12 bases. Germline V lookup: CDR1 LNHDA, CDR2 SQIVND (reference sequence). CDR3 length: 15 amino acids. The DNA for the CDR3 is TGTGCCAGTAGCAGGGGCCCATATAGCAATCAGCCCCAGCATTTT. Translated, it gives CASSRGPYSNQPQHF.

To note about this clonotype: One end of the junction is discordant with germline, which a read error may explain. The V and J genes are TRBV7-9 and TRBJ1-4; 9 nucleotides line up with TRBD1. The germline V gene encodes CDR1 SEHNR and CDR2 FQNEAQ (reference sequence). CDR3 length: 13 residues. Written as DNA, the CDR3 is TGCGCCAGCAGACGGACAGGGGACGGAAAACTGTTTTTT. This translates into CASRRTGDGKLFF.

Regarding this clonotype: At one of its ends the junction is not consistent with the germline gene, which may arise from a read error. The chain joins TRBV2 to TRBJ1-6; possibly TRBD1 for D (5 bases). The CDR3 sequence is 18 residues long. Looked up from germline, CDR1 is SNHLY and CDR2 is FYNNEI. The CDR3 loop reads CASSEETRDGVNNSPLHF. The CDR3 DNA sequence: TGCGCCAGCAGTGAAGAGACCAGGGACGGAGTAAATAATTCACCCCTCCACTTT.

The J gene is TRBJ2-2, the V gene TRBV7-9; D tentatively fits TRBD1 or TRBD2 (5 bases each). Germline-derived CDR1 and CDR2 are SEHNR and FQNEAQ (reference sequence). V dropped 5 bases and J dropped 2 bases, with 12 bases sitting between them. The CDR3 consists of 15 residues. CDR3 in DNA: TGTGCCAGCAGCCACGGGGACCCCAACACCGGGGAGCTGTTTTTT. Translation gives CASSHGDPNTGELFF.